A single sample is the source of the 10 T cell receptor beta chains below, sequenced in a study of blood T cell repertoires in COVID-19. TCRdb's copy holds only in-frame clones and misses some; the assay was immunoSEQ multiplex PCR. The sample has about 440,000 clones; 88% are singletons. The sample taken for sequencing was peripheral blood. The receptors were sampled from a woman between 45 and 60 years old with COVID-19, enrolled during active disease.

In regard to this clone: This specimen includes other DNA sequences encoding the same CDR3. The genes are TRBV19 and TRBJ2-1; tentative D call: TRBD2 (5 bases). The CDR3 sequence is 12 residues long. CDR1 is LNHDA and CDR2 is SQIVND in the germline V gene (reference sequence). The germline V and J ends were trimmed by 2 bases and 10 bases, with 9 bases remaining between them. CDR3 residues: CASSIKGDEQFF. CDR3 sequence (DNA): TGTGCCAGTAGTATAAAGGGAGACGAGCAGTTCTTC.

The gene calls are TRBV5-6 and TRBJ2-2; TRBD1 matches at 8 bases. The V gene end was trimmed by 2 bases and the J gene end by 0 bases; junction bases not matched to a gene: 6. The CDR3 is 17 residues long. In germline, CDR1 is SGHDT, CDR2 YYEEEE. In nucleotides, the CDR3 is TGTGCCAGCAGCTTCCTACAGGGGGTCGCGAACACCGGGGAGCTGTTTTTT. This encodes CASSFLQGVANTGELFF.

The V call is TRBV3-1 (or the pseudogene TRBV3-2), the J call TRBJ1-3, with no clear D. Per germline, CDR1 LGHDT and CDR2 YNNKEL (reference sequence). The length of the CDR3 is 15 residues. The V end was cut by 4 bases, the J end by 8 bases, with 18 bases between. The CDR3: CASSPPPGFGYTIYF. For the CDR3, the DNA is TGTGCCAGCAGCCCCCCCCCGGGGTTCGGTTACACCATATATTTT.

The V gene is TRBV4-1, the J gene TRBJ2-3; 7 bases fit TRBD1. V shed 2 bases, J shed 0 bases, and the junction held 5 bases outside the gene matches. The CDR3 is made up of 16 amino acids. CDR1 is MGHRA and CDR2 is YSYEKL in the germline V gene. The chain's CDR3 is CASSQLQGLSTDTQYF. CDR3 DNA sequence: TGCGCCAGCAGCCAACTACAGGGGCTTAGCACAGATACGCAGTATTTT.

This chain joins TRBV7-9 and TRBJ2-3; no definite D call. CDR1 is SEHNR and CDR2 is FQNEAQ in the germline V gene (reference sequence). The V and J ends lost 1 base and 0 bases respectively, with 14 bases between them. The CDR3 has 17 residues. CDR3 in amino acids: CASSLDPAATSTDTQYF. The CDR3 region has the DNA TGTGCCAGCAGCTTAGATCCGGCGGCGACGAGCACAGATACGCAGTATTTT.

The gene calls are TRBV10-1 and TRBJ1-6, with TRBD1 as a possible D gene (6 bases). The V end was cut by 7 bases, the J end by 0 bases, with 16 bases between. Germline V lookup: CDR1 WNHNN, CDR2 SYGVQD (reference sequence). This CDR3 has 17 amino acids. The CDR3 nucleotides are TGCGCCAGCACCAGAAGGCAGGGGAGCTCCTATAATTCACCCCTCCACTTT. It yields the protein CASTRRQGSSYNSPLHF.

The chain is built from TRBV4-1 and TRBJ1-1; D uncertain. V shed 7 bases and J shed 8 bases, with 14 bases lying between them. Germline V gene sequence: CDR1 MGHRA, CDR2 YSYEKL. The CDR3 is 12 amino acids. The CDR3 loop reads CASKDAAGEAFF. The CDR3 bases are TGCGCCAGCAAGGACGCAGCGGGCGAAGCTTTCTTT.

This chain links TRBV6-5 with TRBJ1-1; D might be TRBD1 (5 bases). CDR3 length: 14 residues. Germline CDR1 reads MNHEY; CDR2 reads SVGAGI. Trimming removed 3 bases from V and 4 bases from J, with 12 bases in between. CDR3 nucleotide sequence: TGTGCCAGCAGTTATCACCAGGGAAGCACTGAAGCTTTCTTT. Translated: CASSYHQGSTEAFF.

The chain links TRBV3-1 (or the pseudogene TRBV3-2) to TRBJ2-7; 8 positions agree with TRBD2. CDR1 and CDR2 (germline): LGHDT, YNNKEL (reference sequence). This CDR3 has 15 amino acids. V was pared by 7 bases and J by 5 bases, with 13 bases of the junction left unmatched. The CDR3 coding sequence is TGTGCCAGCACCCCAGGGGTAGCGGGGAGCCACGAGCAGTACTTC. It translates to CASTPGVAGSHEQYF.

This chain connects TRBV5-1 to TRBJ1-1; 7 nucleotides match TRBD1. Trimming took 4 bases from V and 2 from J; bases not matched to a gene: 8. Looked up from germline, CDR1 is SGHRS and CDR2 is YFSETQ. The CDR3 has 15 residues. CDR3 loop: CASSRGDSANTEAFF. The DNA for the CDR3 is TGCGCCAGCAGCAGGGGGGACAGTGCTAACACTGAAGCTTTCTTT.